These 32 T cell receptor beta chains were all obtained from the same sample, sequenced in a study of cytomegalovirus exposure and HLA in healthy donors. Generated by immunoSEQ multiplex PCR, the TCRdb table keeps only in-frame clones and is missing some. The sample gives 65,000 to 85,000 clones, 95% of which show up once; roughly 0.75% is in the top ten. Sequenced: PBMCs. These receptors originate from a woman aged 18-30 years in good health and CMV-seronegative.

The genes are TRBV11-3 and TRBJ2-3; possibly TRBD1 for D (5 bases). CDR1 SGHNT and CDR2 YENEEA come from the germline V gene. There are 15 residues in the CDR3. V was clipped by 1 base and J by 0 bases, with 8 bases between them. CDR3 coding DNA: TGTGCCAGCAGCTTAGGTTCAGGGAGCACAGATACGCAGTATTTT. The encoded protein is CASSLGSGSTDTQYF.

The chain's CDR3 is CASSRIQGAPGMNTEAFF. CDR3 DNA: TGTGCCAGCTCACGCATACAGGGGGCGCCTGGGATGAACACTGAAGCTTTCTTT. The V gene is TRBV18, the J gene TRBJ1-1; 9 positions match TRBD1. CDR3 length: 18 residues. V lost 4 bases, J lost 0 bases, and 12 bases stayed unmatched. Germline V lookup: CDR1 KGHSH, CDR2 LQKENI.

This chain connects TRBV11-2 to TRBJ1-1; 7 positions match TRBD1. Germline assignment: CDR1 SGHAT and CDR2 FQNNGV. V was clipped by 2 bases and J by 6 bases; unmatched bases: 6. The CDR3 covers 14 residues. CDR3 protein: CASSLMQGGPEAFF. CDR3 nucleotide sequence: TGTGCCAGCAGCTTAATGCAGGGGGGCCCTGAAGCTTTCTTT.

The chain has TRBV7-9 and TRBJ2-6; a weak D match, TRBD1 (5 bases). The CDR3 length is 16 residues. Germline-derived CDR1 and CDR2 are SEHNR and FQNEAQ (reference sequence). V was cut by 0 bases and J by 1 base, with 7 bases left in between. The CDR3 is CASSLADSSGANVLTF. DNA of the CDR3: TGTGCCAGCAGCTTAGCCGACAGTTCTGGGGCCAACGTCCTGACTTTC.

The chain employs TRBV5-1 and TRBJ2-6; no definite D call. V was shortened by 2 bases and J by 0 bases, with 9 bases between the two germline ends. From germline, CDR1 is SGHRS and CDR2 YFSETQ. The CDR3 consists of 16 residues. The DNA for the CDR3 is TGCGCCAGCAGCTTCACCACAGCCTCTGGGGCCAACGTCCTGACTTTC. It yields the protein CASSFTTASGANVLTF.

V usage is TRBV6-5 and J usage is TRBJ2-7; 9 bases are shared with TRBD2. There are 13 residues in the CDR3. V gave up 7 bases and J gave up 3 bases; unmatched junction bases: 4. In germline, CDR1 is MNHEY, CDR2 SVGAGI. The CDR3 reads CASKNSGGYEQYF. The CDR3 DNA reads as TGTGCCAGCAAAAATAGCGGGGGCTACGAGCAGTACTTC.

The CDR3: CASSQGAEDNSPLHF. DNA of the CDR3: TGTGCCAGCAGCCAGGGGGCGGAGGATAATTCACCCCTCCACTTT. The rearrangement links TRBV11-2 to TRBJ1-6; 8 bases align to TRBD1. The CDR3 extends over 15 amino acids. Germline values: CDR1 SGHAT, CDR2 FQNNGV. J gave up 5 bases and V 5 bases, and 5 bases lay outside the gene matches.

The rearrangement joins TRBV5-1 to TRBJ2-1, with 7 bases matching TRBD2. The CDR3 is made up of 15 amino acids. V trimming: 4 bases; J trimming: 2 bases; junction bases outside the gene matches: 6. Germline-derived CDR1 and CDR2 are SGHRS and YFSETQ. CDR3 protein: CASSLRLAPYNEQFF. As DNA, the CDR3 is TGCGCCAGCAGCCTCCGACTAGCCCCCTACAATGAGCAGTTCTTC.

The gene calls are TRBV11-3 and TRBJ1-1; the match to TRBD1 covers 7 bases. Germline lookup yields CDR1 SGHNT and CDR2 YENEEA. V was pared by 5 bases and J by 1 base, with 7 bases of the junction left unmatched. This CDR3 has 15 amino acids. The CDR3 sequence: CASSLRDRQNTEAFF. The CDR3 DNA sequence: TGTGCCAGCAGCCTACGGGACAGACAGAACACTGAAGCTTTCTTT. The full variable domain, with the rest looked up from reference TRBV11-3 and TRBJ1-1, is EAGVVQSPRYKIIEKKQPVAFWCNPISGHNTLYWYLQNLGQGPELLIRYENEEAVDDSQLPKDRFSAERLKGVDSTLKIQPAELGDSAVYLCASSLRDRQNTEAFFGQGTRLTVV.

This chain joins TRBV9 and TRBJ2-7; possible D gene TRBD2, 6 bases. V was trimmed by 4 bases and J by 0 bases, leaving 11 bases between them. Per germline, CDR1 SGDLS and CDR2 YYNGEE. The CDR3 has 14 residues. CDR3 amino acids: CASSPRTNSYEQYF. The CDR3 region has the DNA TGTGCCAGCAGCCCCAGGACTAACTCCTACGAGCAGTACTTC.

The genes are TRBV28 and TRBJ2-2; D is possibly TRBD1 (6 bases). Germline V gene sequence: CDR1 MDHEN, CDR2 SYDVKM. The CDR3 runs to 17 residues. The ends were cut back, 5 bases at V and 1 base at J, with 17 bases in the middle. The CDR3 loop reads CASSLPPGHLNTGELFF. CDR3 DNA: TGTGCCAGCAGTCTACCCCCGGGACACTTGAACACCGGGGAGCTGTTTTTT. The full variable domain, rest sourced from reference TRBV28 and TRBJ2-2, is DVKVTQSSRYLVKRTGEKVFLECVQDMDHENMFWYRQDPGLGLRLIYFSYDVKMKEKGDIPEGYSVSREKKERFSLILESASTNQTSMYLCASSLPPGHLNTGELFFGEGSRLTVL.

The chain links TRBV10-3 to TRBJ2-2, with 16 bases identical to TRBD2. The CDR3 consists of 20 residues. Germline values: CDR1 ENHRY, CDR2 SYGVKD. J gave up 3 bases and V 7 bases, and 14 bases lay outside the gene matches. Here the CDR3 DNA reads TGTGCCATCAACCGCGCGGGACTAGCGGGGGGGCTTTGGGACACCGGGGAGCTGTTTTTT. This codes for CAINRAGLAGGLWDTGELFF.

The V call is TRBV2, the J call TRBJ1-2; 7 bases agree with TRBD1. The germline CDR1 and CDR2 sequences are SNHLY and FYNNEI. The CDR3 consists of 13 residues. Trimming took 10 bases from V and 5 from J; bases not matched to a gene: 10. In DNA, the CDR3 is TGTGCCACCCCGGTACCGGGACAGTATGGCTACACCTTC. It yields the protein CATPVPGQYGYTF.

This sequence joins TRBV4-1 and TRBJ2-1; TRBD2 agrees at 8 bases. The CDR3 contains 15 residues. Germline values: CDR1 MGHRA, CDR2 YSYEKL. Trimming at V came to 0 bases and at J to 7 bases, leaving 5 bases not matched to a gene. The CDR3, as DNA: TGCGCCAGCAGCCAAGATGACGGGGGGGGTAATGAGCAGTTCTTC. It codes for CASSQDDGGGNEQFF.

To note about this clone: This same CDR3 is encoded by further DNA sequences in the sample. The V gene is TRBV5-1, the J gene TRBJ2-1; D is perhaps TRBD1 (6 bases). The CDR3 sequence is 15 residues long. Looked up from germline, CDR1 is SGHRS and CDR2 is YFSETQ. V lost 4 bases and J 0 bases, leaving 11 bases between the germline ends. CDR3 in DNA: TGCGCCAGCAGCGGGGGCCGGGGCTCCTACAATGAGCAGTTCTTC. It codes for CASSGGRGSYNEQFF. The variable domain in full, completed from reference TRBV5-1 and TRBJ2-1, reads KAGVTQTPRYLIKTRGQQVTLSCSPISGHRSVSWYQQTPGQGLQFLFEYFSETQRNKGNFPGRFSGRQFSNSRSEMNVSTLELGDSALYLCASSGGRGSYNEQFFGPGTRLTVL.

The chain uses TRBV19 and TRBJ1-1; TRBD1 aligns across 7 bases. CDR1 is LNHDA and CDR2 is SQIVND in the germline V gene (reference sequence). J gave up 2 bases and V 3 bases, and 9 bases lay outside the gene matches. The length of the CDR3 is 16 residues. The CDR3 DNA reads TGTGCCAGTAGTATTGGGGCAGGGGGTCTAAACACTGAAGCTTTCTTT. The encoded protein is CASSIGAGGLNTEAFF.

V and J are TRBV30 and TRBJ2-7; unclear D gene. From germline, CDR1 is GTSNPN and CDR2 SVGIG (reference sequence). This CDR3 is 13 amino acids long. V was trimmed by 6 bases and J by 2 bases, leaving 14 bases between them. As DNA, the CDR3 is TGTGCCTGTTCGCCAGGCCCCCCCTACGAGCAGTACTTC. As protein: CACSPGPPYEQYF.

The V call is TRBV11-2, the J call TRBJ2-7; a weak D match, TRBD2 (6 bases). The CDR3 spans 12 residues. Germline assignment: CDR1 SGHAT and CDR2 FQNNGV. The V and J ends lost 3 bases and 11 bases respectively, with 14 bases between them. The CDR3 sequence is CASSLDTWEEYF. In DNA form, the CDR3 reads TGTGCCAGCAGCTTGGACACCTGGGAGGAGTACTTC.

The V call is TRBV6-1, the J call TRBJ1-3, with D tentatively TRBD1 (6 bases). V lost 4 bases and J lost 0, with 7 bases in between. This CDR3 contains 14 residues. Germline values: CDR1 MNHNS, CDR2 SASEGT. The CDR3, as DNA: TGTGCCAGCAGTGCGGACAGCTCTGGAAACACCATATATTTT. It encodes CASSADSSGNTIYF.

The rearrangement links TRBV18 to TRBJ1-6, with a tentative D call TRBD1 (6 bases). Germline CDR1 is KGHSH and CDR2 is LQKENI. The CDR3 has 15 residues. Trimming removed 6 bases from V and 9 bases from J, with 18 bases in between. The CDR3 is CASSPGRTDLSPLHF. The DNA of the CDR3 is TGTGCCAGCTCGCCTGGCAGGACAGACCTTTCACCCCTCCACTTT.

The chain carries TRBV5-1 and TRBJ2-7; D unresolved. V lost 1 base and J 3 bases, leaving 11 bases between the germline ends. Germline V lookup: CDR1 SGHRS, CDR2 YFSETQ. This CDR3 spans 14 amino acids. The CDR3 DNA is TGCGCCAGCAGCTTGATGGCGGATAACTACGAGCAGTACTTC. Translating gives CASSLMADNYEQYF.

This rearrangement joins TRBV12-5 to TRBJ1-3; D perhaps matches TRBD1 (6 bases). Trimming left V 0 bases short and J 0 bases short, with 12 bases between. From germline, CDR1 is LGHNT and CDR2 FRNRAP. The CDR3 has 17 amino acids. The DNA for the CDR3 is TGTGCTAGTGGTTTGGTACTTGGGGGCAACTCTGGAAACACCATATATTTT. Amino acids: CASGLVLGGNSGNTIYF.

The chain uses TRBV27 and TRBJ2-1; 8 bases fit TRBD2. CDR1 MNHEY and CDR2 SMNVEV come from the germline V gene (reference sequence). The CDR3 runs 15 residues. V gave up 2 bases and J gave up 7 bases; unmatched junction bases: 7. The CDR3 sequence is CASSLPSGLINEQFF. The DNA of the CDR3 is TGTGCCAGCAGTTTACCTAGCGGGCTCATAAATGAGCAGTTCTTC.

The gene calls are TRBV6-5 and TRBJ1-1; 9 bases align to TRBD1. V was pared by 2 bases and J by 8 bases, with 9 bases of the junction left unmatched. Germline values: CDR1 MNHEY, CDR2 SVGAGI. This CDR3 has 15 amino acids. The CDR3 region has the DNA TGTGCCAGCAGTTACGGGGGGGACAGGGAAGGCGAAGCTTTCTTT. This translates into CASSYGGDREGEAFF.

The chain couples TRBV2 to TRBJ1-5; D not resolved. The CDR3 is 15 residues long. Trimming stripped 7 bases from V and 4 bases from J, with 17 bases between. Germline lookup yields CDR1 SNHLY and CDR2 FYNNEI. CDR3 coding DNA: TGTGCCAGCACTTCACCCGGCGGTCTGAATCAGCCCCAGCATTTT. Amino acids: CASTSPGGLNQPQHF.

This chain joins TRBV27 and TRBJ1-4; D remains ambiguous. Germline V gene data show CDR1 as MNHEY and CDR2 as SMNVEV (reference sequence). V was clipped by 5 bases and J by 4 bases, with 23 bases between them. The CDR3 is made up of 18 amino acids. CDR3 sequence (DNA): TGTGCCAGCAGTATCTCGACGGAGGTAACGACGGATAATGAAAAACTGTTTTTT. Its protein is CASSISTEVTTDNEKLFF. The full variable domain, its missing parts supplied by reference TRBV27 and TRBJ1-4, is EAQVTQNPRYLITVTGKKLTVTCSQNMNHEYMSWYRQDPGLGLRQIYYSMNVEVTDKGDVPEGYKVSRKEKRNFPLILESPSPNQTSLYFCASSISTEVTTDNEKLFFGSGTQLSVL.

This clone was found once. V gene TRBV5-6 combines with J gene TRBJ2-1; 11 bases map to TRBD2. This CDR3 has 17 amino acids. J lost 6 bases, V lost 5 bases, and 13 bases had no gene match. In germline, CDR1 is SGHDT, CDR2 YYEEEE. As DNA, the CDR3 is TGTGCCAGCAGGATGGATCCGACTAGCGGGATGCCCAATGAGCAGTTCTTC. Encoded protein: CASRMDPTSGMPNEQFF. Drawing the rest from reference TRBV5-6 and TRBJ2-1, the complete variable domain is DAGVTQSPTHLIKTRGQQVTLRCSPKSGHDTVSWYQQALGQGPQFIFQYYEEEERQRGNFPDRFSGHQFPNYSSELNVNALLLGDSALYLCASRMDPTSGMPNEQFFGPGTRLTVL.

This clone was counted only a few times. In DNA form, the CDR3 reads TGTGCCAGCAGTACCCGGACTAGCGGGGCTTCCTACAATGAGCAGTTCTTC. It is translated as CASSTRTSGASYNEQFF. The chain couples TRBV28 to TRBJ2-1; 12 nucleotides line up with TRBD2. This CDR3 contains 17 residues. CDR1 is MDHEN and CDR2 is SYDVKM in the germline V gene. With V trimmed by 5 bases and J by 1 base, 6 bases remained unmatched.

This clone showed up just once. V is TRBV7-2 and J is TRBJ1-5; possibly TRBD1 for D (6 bases). Per the germline V gene, CDR1 is SGHTA and CDR2 is FQGNSA. V lost 3 bases, J lost 0 bases, and 6 bases lay in between. The CDR3 is 14 amino acids. DNA of the CDR3: TGTGCCAGCAGCTTGACAGGTAGCAATCAGCCCCAGCATTTT. Its translation: CASSLTGSNQPQHF. Full variable domain (outside the CDR3, taken from reference TRBV7-2 and TRBJ1-5): GAGVSQSPSNKVTEKGKDVELRCDPISGHTALYWYRQSLGQGLEFLIYFQGNSAPDKSGLPSDRFSAERTGGSVSTLTIQRTQQEDSAVYLCASSLTGSNQPQHFGDGTRLSIL.

This rearrangement joins TRBV30 to TRBJ2-7; D is possibly TRBD2 (6 bases). The CDR3 consists of 14 residues. V lost 2 bases, J lost 6 bases, and 17 bases lay in between. Germline V gene lookup returns CDR1 GTSNPN and CDR2 SVGIG (reference sequence). Here the CDR3 reads CAWSISGVSGEQYF. For the CDR3, the DNA is TGTGCCTGGAGTATCTCGGGAGTATCTGGCGAGCAGTACTTC.

The chain couples TRBV4-3 to TRBJ2-2; 8 bases match TRBD1. Germline CDR1 is LGHNA and CDR2 is YSLEER. V dropped 2 bases and J dropped 6; count of bases not matched to a gene: 8. The CDR3 has 16 residues. The CDR3 DNA sequence: TGCGCCAGCAGCCAAAACGACAGGGGAAATTCCGGGGAGCTGTTTTTT. This codes for CASSQNDRGNSGELFF.

The chain recombines TRBV19 with TRBJ2-5, with 14 nucleotides matching TRBD2. Trimming at V came to 5 bases and at J to 5 bases, leaving 13 bases not matched to a gene. The CDR3 is made up of 18 amino acids. Germline V lookup: CDR1 LNHDA, CDR2 SQIVND (reference sequence). CDR3 region: CASSALGTSGSPGETQYF. Here the CDR3 DNA reads TGTGCCAGTAGTGCCCTTGGGACTAGCGGGAGCCCCGGGGAGACCCAGTACTTC.